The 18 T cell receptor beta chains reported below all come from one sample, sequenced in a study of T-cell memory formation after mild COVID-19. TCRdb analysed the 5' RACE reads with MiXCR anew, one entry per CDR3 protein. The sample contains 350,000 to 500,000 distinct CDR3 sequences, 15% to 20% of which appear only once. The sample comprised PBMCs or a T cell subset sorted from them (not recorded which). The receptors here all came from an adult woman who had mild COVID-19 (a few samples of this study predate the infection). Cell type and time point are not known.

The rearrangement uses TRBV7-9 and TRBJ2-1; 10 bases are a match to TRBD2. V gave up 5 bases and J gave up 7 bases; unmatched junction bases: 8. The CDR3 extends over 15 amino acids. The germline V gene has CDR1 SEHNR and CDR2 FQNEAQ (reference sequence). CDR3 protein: CASSPGLAKENEQFF. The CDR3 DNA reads TGTGCCAGCAGCCCGGGACTAGCGAAGGAGAATGAGCAGTTCTTC. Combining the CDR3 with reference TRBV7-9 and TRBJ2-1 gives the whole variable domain DTGVSQNPRHKITKRGQNVTFRCDPISEHNRLYWYRQTLGQGPEFLTYFQNEAQLEKSRLLSDRFSAERPKGSFSTLEIQRTEQGDSAMYLCASSPGLAKENEQFFGPGTRLTVL.

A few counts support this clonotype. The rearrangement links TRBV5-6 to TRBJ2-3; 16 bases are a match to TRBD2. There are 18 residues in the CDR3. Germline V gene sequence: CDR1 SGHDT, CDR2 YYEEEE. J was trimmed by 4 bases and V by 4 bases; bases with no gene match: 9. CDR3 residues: CASSLAGLAGGIADTQYF. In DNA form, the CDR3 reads TGTGCCAGCAGCCTCGCGGGACTAGCGGGAGGGATTGCAGATACGCAGTATTTT.

CDR3 region: CASIPGGHTEAFF. The CDR3 DNA reads TGTGCCAGCATCCCGGGAGGGCATACTGAAGCTTTCTTT. The chain has TRBV2 and TRBJ1-1, with D uncertain. Germline CDR1 SNHLY, CDR2 FYNNEI. Trimming cost V 7 bases and J 5 bases, with 14 bases left between them. The CDR3 totals 13 residues.

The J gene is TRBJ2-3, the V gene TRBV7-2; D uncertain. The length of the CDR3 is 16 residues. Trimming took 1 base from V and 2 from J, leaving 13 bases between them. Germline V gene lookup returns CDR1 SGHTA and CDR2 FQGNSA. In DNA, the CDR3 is TGTGCCAGCAGCTTAGTCCGCGGAGCCAACACAGATACGCAGTATTTT. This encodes CASSLVRGANTDTQYF.

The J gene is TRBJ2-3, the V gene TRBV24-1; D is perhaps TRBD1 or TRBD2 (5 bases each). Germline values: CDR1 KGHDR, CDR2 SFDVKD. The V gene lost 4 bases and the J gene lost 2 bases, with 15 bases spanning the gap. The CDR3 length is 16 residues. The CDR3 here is CATSEDLWGPTDTQYF. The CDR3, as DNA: TGTGCCACCAGTGAGGATCTGTGGGGACCCACAGATACGCAGTATTTT.

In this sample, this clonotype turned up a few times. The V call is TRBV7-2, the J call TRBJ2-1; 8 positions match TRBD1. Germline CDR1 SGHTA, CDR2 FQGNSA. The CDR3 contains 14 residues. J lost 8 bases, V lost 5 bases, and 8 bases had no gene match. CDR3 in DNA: TGTGCCAGCAGCGCCGGACAGGGAGGAGATGAGCAGTTCTTC. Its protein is CASSAGQGGDEQFF.

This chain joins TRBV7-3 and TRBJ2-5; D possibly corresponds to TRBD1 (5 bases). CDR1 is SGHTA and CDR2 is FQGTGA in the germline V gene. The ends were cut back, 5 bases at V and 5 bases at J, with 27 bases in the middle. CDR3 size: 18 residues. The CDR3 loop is CASSGNRRFTKSRETQYF. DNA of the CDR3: TGTGCCAGCAGCGGCAACAGGCGGTTTACAAAGAGTCGGGAGACCCAGTACTTC.

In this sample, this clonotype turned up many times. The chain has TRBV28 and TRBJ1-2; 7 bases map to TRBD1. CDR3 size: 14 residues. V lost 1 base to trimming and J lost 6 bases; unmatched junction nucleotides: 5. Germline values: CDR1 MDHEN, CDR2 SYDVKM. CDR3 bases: TGTGCCAGCAGTTTATTCACAGGGGCTGATGGCTACACCTTC. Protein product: CASSLFTGADGYTF.

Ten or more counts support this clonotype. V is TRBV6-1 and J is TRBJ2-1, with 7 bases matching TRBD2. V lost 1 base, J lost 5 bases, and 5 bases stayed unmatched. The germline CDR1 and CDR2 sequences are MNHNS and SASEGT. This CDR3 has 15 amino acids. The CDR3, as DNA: TGTGCCAGCAGTGAAGTTCCTAGCGGCCACAATGAGCAGTTCTTC. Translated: CASSEVPSGHNEQFF.

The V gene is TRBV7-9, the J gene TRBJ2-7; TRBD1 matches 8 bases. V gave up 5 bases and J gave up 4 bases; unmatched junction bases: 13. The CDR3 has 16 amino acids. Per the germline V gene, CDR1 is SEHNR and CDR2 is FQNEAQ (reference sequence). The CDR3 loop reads CASSLNRGTLSYEQYF. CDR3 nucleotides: TGTGCCAGCAGCCTCAACAGGGGGACCCTCTCGTACGAGCAGTACTTC. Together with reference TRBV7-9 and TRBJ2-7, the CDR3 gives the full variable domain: DTGVSQNPRHKITKRGQNVTFRCDPISEHNRLYWYRQTLGQGPEFLTYFQNEAQLEKSRLLSDRFSAERPKGSFSTLEIQRTEQGDSAMYLCASSLNRGTLSYEQYFGPGTRLTVT.

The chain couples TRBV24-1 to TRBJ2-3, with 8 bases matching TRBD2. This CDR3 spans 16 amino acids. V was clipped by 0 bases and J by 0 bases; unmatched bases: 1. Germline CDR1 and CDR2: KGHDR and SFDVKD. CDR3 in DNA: TGTGCCACCAGTGATTTGCCTAGCGGGAGCACAGATACGCAGTATTTT. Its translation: CATSDLPSGSTDTQYF.

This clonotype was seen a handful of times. CDR3 loop: CASSQEGSRRFF. DNA of the CDR3: TGTGCCAGCAGCCAAGAAGGCTCAAGGCGGTTCTTC. The V and J genes are TRBV3-1 and TRBJ2-1; D not certain. V was clipped by 0 bases and J by 15 bases, with 12 bases between them. CDR3 length: 12 amino acids. Per germline, CDR1 LGHDT and CDR2 YNNKEL (reference sequence).

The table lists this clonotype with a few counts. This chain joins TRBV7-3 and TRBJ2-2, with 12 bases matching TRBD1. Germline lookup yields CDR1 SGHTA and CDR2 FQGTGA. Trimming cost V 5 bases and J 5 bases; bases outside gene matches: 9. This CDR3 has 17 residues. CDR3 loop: CASSTGTGGGRTGELFF. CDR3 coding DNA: TGTGCCAGCAGCACGGGGACAGGGGGCGGCCGAACCGGGGAGCTGTTTTTT.

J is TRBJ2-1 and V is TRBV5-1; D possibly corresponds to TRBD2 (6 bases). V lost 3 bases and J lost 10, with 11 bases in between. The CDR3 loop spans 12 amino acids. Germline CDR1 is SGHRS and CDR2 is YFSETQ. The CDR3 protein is CASSSAGREQFF. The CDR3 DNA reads TGCGCCAGCAGCTCCGCGGGGAGGGAGCAGTTCTTC.

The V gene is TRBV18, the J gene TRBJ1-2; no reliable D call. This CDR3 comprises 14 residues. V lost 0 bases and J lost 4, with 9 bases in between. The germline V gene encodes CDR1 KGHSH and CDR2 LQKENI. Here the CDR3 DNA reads TGTGCCAGCTCACCACCGCTGCAGACCTATGGCTACACCTTC. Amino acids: CASSPPLQTYGYTF.

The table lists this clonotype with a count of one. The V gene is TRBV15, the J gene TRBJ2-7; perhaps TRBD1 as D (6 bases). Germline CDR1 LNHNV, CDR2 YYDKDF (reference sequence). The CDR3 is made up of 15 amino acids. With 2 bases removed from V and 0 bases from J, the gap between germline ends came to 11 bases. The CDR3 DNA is TGTGCCACCAGCAGATGGACAGCAAGCTCCTACGAGCAGTACTTC. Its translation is CATSRWTASSYEQYF.

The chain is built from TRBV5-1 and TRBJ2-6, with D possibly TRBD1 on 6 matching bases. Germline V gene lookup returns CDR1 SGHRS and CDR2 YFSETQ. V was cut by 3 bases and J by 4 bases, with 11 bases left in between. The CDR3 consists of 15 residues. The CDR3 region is CASSSSGVGANVLTF. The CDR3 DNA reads TGCGCCAGCAGCTCTTCAGGGGTCGGGGCCAACGTCCTGACTTTC.

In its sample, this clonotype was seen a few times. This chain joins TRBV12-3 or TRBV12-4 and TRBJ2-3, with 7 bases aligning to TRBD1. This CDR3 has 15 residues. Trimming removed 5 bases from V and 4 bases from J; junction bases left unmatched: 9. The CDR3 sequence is CASSEKGGLADTQYF. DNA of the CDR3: TGTGCCAGCAGTGAAAAAGGGGGCCTCGCAGATACGCAGTATTTT.